Listed here is a single TCR beta chain. This clone occurred a few times. Its recognized antigen is unknown. Base qualities are missing; no much larger clone stands one base away. The cohort was made up of under 800 healthy bone marrow donors. At the time of sampling, all cohort members were nominally healthy, though unrecorded immune exposures were likely present. The donor was CMV seropositive and belonged to the group of around 300 seropositive cohort members. A peripheral blood sample was provided by each donor, and peripheral blood mononuclear cells were used for TCR beta sequencing. The Qiagen DNeasy Blood Extraction Kit was used to extract genomic DNA from the blood cell samples. These data come from a study of cytomegalovirus exposure and HLA in healthy donors (dated by TCRdb to 2016 to 2017). Notes on the research overall: An earlier analysis of approximately 640 of the donors reported 250 to 350 Gb of sequence data and about 100 million unique TCR beta sequences from about 200 million T cells. An early release that covered fewer than 750 HLA-typed donors contained about 300 gigabases of sequencing data and tens of millions of unique TCR sequences. Among the roughly 400 genotyped donors, about 83% belonged to the genetic ancestry cluster associated with self-reported Caucasian donors. The study aimed to test whether signatures of past pathogen exposure could be identified by cataloging public T cell receptors. The T cell repertoires of some 670 subjects were profiled by immunosequencing and related to cytomegalovirus serostatus. In addition to the first cohort of around 670 subjects, a separate validation cohort of 120 different subjects was used. The study combined high-throughput TCR immunosequencing, statistical association of individual TCRs with disease status, and machine learning to predict cytomegalovirus infection status. To study patterns of TCR occurrence, a later analysis re-analyzed previously published TCR beta repertoires from more than 550 donors and added high-resolution HLA genotyping. Rather than using new phenotypic data, the later analysis identified candidate immune exposures from TCR beta sequences and from how often those sequences occurred across donors. An earlier analysis of around 580 of the donors used high-throughput TCR beta sequencing to judge whether each TCR beta V gene segment behaved as functional or pseudogenic. Alongside the repertoire data, information on donor age, sex, ethnicity and CMV serostatus was compiled. In a later genetic analysis, genome-wide SNP genotypes for about three fifths of the 666 donors were used, and that subset was treated as a discovery cohort. Every discovery cohort repertoire had been produced on one sequencing platform. Class I and class II HLA loci were covered by the typing at four-digit resolution. The number of donors typed differed by locus, with 629-630 for A, B, C, DRB1 and DQB1, around 560 for DQA1, nearly 610 for DPA1, and under 490 for DPB1. Four to six DR-DQ haplotypes were handled as single units for association and clustering, since linkage in the cohort was strong. Among a few hundred genotyped donors of the cohort, an average of approximately 230,000 unique TCR beta nucleotide sequences were sequenced per donor, roughly a sixth of them non-productive.

Study-wide conclusions, independent of this receptor: Sequencing depth was assumed to be roughly uniform across donors in the presence/absence analyses, though that assumption may not hold. In a later analysis, most CMV-associated TCR beta chains were found to appear HLA-restricted, with HLA associations seemingly driven largely by CMV exposure. For the cohort, immune exposure information was limited to CMV serostatus. The study gave a list of 150 to 200 TCR beta chains associated with cytomegalovirus. A later analysis reported that several top co-occurrence clusters appeared linked to parvovirus B19, influenza, CMV and Epstein-Barr virus. A group of highly shared sequence variants was considered likely to be a technical artifact of the sequencing pipeline. In a later genetic analysis, a missense DCLRE1C variant was associated with V-gene and J-gene trimming of TCR beta chains, and the association was replicated in an independent cohort. In vitro tests confirmed that a few of the cytomegalovirus-associated TCR beta chains recognize cytomegalovirus antigens. In a later genetic analysis, fewer N-insertions in productive TCRs were reported among donors in an Asian-associated ancestry cluster than the approximately 710-donor mean. In a later analysis, some 18,000 TCR beta sequences were associated with specific HLA alleles at a false discovery rate of 0.05. In an earlier analysis of 500 to 650 of the donors, most TCR beta V segments appeared in productive rearrangements about 87% or about 30% of the time, broadly matching IMGT annotations. It was suggested by the authors that the approach could potentially be generalized to other disease states and immunological phenotypes. According to a later analysis, TCR association rates differed among HLA loci, with DRB1 alleles showing the most associated TCRs and HLA-C alleles showing the fewest. Cytomegalovirus status was reported to be diagnosed by the classifier with high specificity and sensitivity in both the original and validation cohorts. When HLA alleles, especially DR and DQ, strongly co-occurred, attributing TCR associations to individual alleles was difficult. Some IMGT-functional V segments, including TRBV6-2 and TRBV6-3, could not be told apart with the 87-base-pair reads, so those segments were excluded. Because counts were too low, approximately 18 rarely observed V segments, including chromosome 9 orphons, were excluded from the earlier analysis of around 640 of the donors. In this cohort, only TCR beta chains were sequenced, and detectable features were limited by the absence of alpha or paired-chain data. Most TCR sequences were observed very rarely across donors, whereas some public TCRs were present in many individuals. Compared with equally common non-associated chains, HLA-associated TCR beta chains in a later analysis were more clonally expanded and had lower generation probabilities. Linkage disequilibrium might explain the correlated functional status among segregating V segments, but an unknown experimental factor could not be ruled out. A further reported finding was that TCR beta sequences accurately predicted the HLA-A and HLA-B alleles for most subjects in the first cohort. Because HLA typing was missing for some donors at each locus, association tests included only the typed subset.

From cysteine to phenylalanine, the CDR3 is 15 amino acids long. The read is trimmed to its CDR3 DNA, 45 bases read in frame from base 1. After removal of 8 bases from V and 8 bases from J, the junction retains 14 bases not matched to a gene. According to the germline V gene (reference sequence), CDR1 reads MNHNY and CDR2 reads SVGAGI. The library was prepared using the immunoSEQ multiplex PCR assay. The multiplex PCR relied on a mix of 60 forward primers for TCR Vbeta segments and 13 reverse primers for TCR Jbeta segments. The CDR3 region of rearranged TCR beta genes was amplified from genomic DNA by a multiplex PCR assay. On the Illumina HiSeq System, the amplified TCR beta libraries were sequenced as 87-base-pair reads. As for the original processing: A later analysis counted approximately 84 million unique TCR beta chains across the roughly 700 repertoires, and around 9.9 million of these chains were shared by at least two donors. A nearest-neighbor algorithm error-corrected the raw reads and collapsed the reads into unique sequences, merging closely related sequences to remove PCR and sequencing errors. V, D and J gene segments were assigned by aligning CDR3 sequences to IMGT reference sequences. For a sequence to be retained, a match of at least six nucleotides to both a V gene segment and a J gene segment was required. A rearrangement was called productive if the CDR3 had no stop codons and remained in frame with V and J, and every other rearrangement was called non-productive. Following IMGT convention, CDR3 was defined as the stretch from the second conserved V-encoded cysteine up to the conserved J-encoded phenylalanine. The earlier analysis of more than 450 of the donors excluded sequences that lacked an unambiguous match to a single V gene segment. In an earlier analysis of approximately 560 of the donors, a V segment was called functional when productive rearrangements were above 56.7%, and segregating when the standard deviation between donors exceeded 5%. A statistical classification framework was built for diagnosing cytomegalovirus status from the catalog of TCR beta chain sequences. In a later analysis, V and J genes were assigned by comparing TCR nucleotide sequences against IMGT/GENE-DB human TR gene sequences. A later analysis assigned CDR3 sequences and most-parsimonious VDJ recombination scenarios with the TCRdist pipeline. In a later analysis, each TCR beta chain was defined by its CDR3 amino acid sequence together with its V-gene family, and reads without a unique V-gene family were excluded. As a way to deal with suspected cross-contamination and a sequencing artifact, a later analysis dropped 450 to 700 nucleotide sequences that were highly shared and had low generation probability. In a later analysis, a clonal expansion index for each public chain was calculated from normalized within-repertoire ranks of inferred template counts. A later analysis computed generation probabilities with a VDJ recombination model fitted to out-of-frame rearrangements, and checked the results against IGoR. A later analysis scored TCR-TCR, TCR-HLA and TCR-CMV co-occurrence with hypergeometric tests, applying a repertoire-size bias correction to TCR pairs. False discovery rates were estimated in a later analysis by permuting HLA or CMV assignments 20 times. A later analysis grouped co-occurring TCRs with DBSCAN, adding TCRdist sequence similarity when clustering within HLA-allele-positive subsets. Repertoires with fewer than 30,000 or more than 120,000 public chains, plus five repertoires with anomalous nucleotide sharing, were excluded from co-occurrence clustering. Drawn from immuneACCESS, this table holds only the in-frame rearrangements with V and J called that TCRdb kept. Clones are partly lost; checked studies trace under half to an unresolved V gene and leave the rest unexplained. Clone size and the V and J calls come from that table; the DNA yielded D and trimming. Here the sample has about 220,000 clones; around 76% occur a single time. The top ten hold about 6.4% of the sample.

The chain couples TRBV6-6 to TRBJ1-2; 10 middle bases align to TRBD1. The TCR originated in a man aged 40-55 years in good health and CMV-seropositive. Sequenced sample: PBMCs. The DNA sequence follows: TGTGCCAGCCGCCGAGGGACAGGGGTACTGAAAGGCTACACCTTC. It specifies CASRRGTGVLKGYTF.